This T cell receptor beta chain was captured in a study of cytomegalovirus exposure and HLA in healthy donors. The CDR3 consists of 14 residues. Germline CDR1 and CDR2: SGDLS and YYNGEE. V shed 2 bases, J shed 3 bases, and the junction held 3 bases outside the gene matches. PCR used 60 Vbeta primers and 13 Jbeta primers. The repertoire was sequenced with immunoSEQ multiplex PCR; TCRdb's copy has only in-frame clones and lacks some. Counted here are about 140,000 clones, around three fifths occurring once; the ten biggest clones make up 1.8%. Note on this clone: Its antigen remains unidentified.

Broader study findings: An analysis done earlier found most TCR beta V segments productive about 87% or about 30% of the time. The authors reported that TCR beta sequences could predict HLA-A and HLA-B alleles. These predictions were accurate for most subjects in the first cohort.

This sequence originates from a male donor in good health and CMV-seronegative. The genes are TRBV9 and TRBJ2-7; 9 bases are a match to TRBD2. The sample consisted of PBMCs. As DNA, the CDR3 is TGTGCCAGCAGCGTTAGCGGGGGTAGCTACGAGCAGTACTTC. It is translated as CASSVSGGSYEQYF.